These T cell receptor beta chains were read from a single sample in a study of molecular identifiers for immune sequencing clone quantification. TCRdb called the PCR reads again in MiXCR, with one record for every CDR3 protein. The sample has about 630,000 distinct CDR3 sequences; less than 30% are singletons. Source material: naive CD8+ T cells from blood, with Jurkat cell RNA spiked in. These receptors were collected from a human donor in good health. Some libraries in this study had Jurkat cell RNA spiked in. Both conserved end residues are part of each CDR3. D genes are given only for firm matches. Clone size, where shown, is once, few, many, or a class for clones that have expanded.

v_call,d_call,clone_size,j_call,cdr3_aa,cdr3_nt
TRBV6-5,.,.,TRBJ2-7,CASSYIQANEQYF,TGTGCCAGCAGTTACATACAGGCTAACGAGCAGTACTTC
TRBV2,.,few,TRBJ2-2,CASSEAGSGLGTGELFF,TGTGCCAGCAGTGAAGCGGGGTCGGGGCTTGGGACCGGGGAGCTGTTTTTT
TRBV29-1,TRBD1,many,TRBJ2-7,CSARGQNSYEQYF,TGCAGCGCCCGGGGACAGAACTCCTACGAGCAGTACTTC
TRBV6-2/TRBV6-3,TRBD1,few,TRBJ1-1,CASSYKGTVNTEAFF,TGTGCCAGCAGTTACAAGGGGACAGTTAACACTGAAGCTTTCTTT
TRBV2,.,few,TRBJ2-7,CASVGQSSYEQYF,TGTGCCAGCGTAGGACAAAGCTCCTACGAGCAGTACTTC
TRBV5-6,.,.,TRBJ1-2,CASSPGGNYGYTF,TGTGCCAGCAGCCCCGGCGGCAACTATGGCTACACCTTC
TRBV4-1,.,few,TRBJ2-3,CASSQVGGAGTDTQYF,TGCGCCAGCAGCCAAGTAGGTGGGGCCGGCACAGATACGCAGTATTTT
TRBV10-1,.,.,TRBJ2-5,CASSDNQKETQYF,TGCGCCAGCAGTGATAACCAGAAAGAGACCCAGTACTTC
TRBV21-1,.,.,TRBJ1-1,CASSYVRPANTEAFF,TGTGCCAGCAGTTATGTAAGGCCGGCGAACACTGAAGCTTTCTTT
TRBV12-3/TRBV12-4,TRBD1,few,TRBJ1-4,CASRDRVDEKLFF,TGTGCCAGCAGGGACAGGGTGGATGAAAAACTGTTTTTT
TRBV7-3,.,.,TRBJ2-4,CASSLVRERVNIQYF,TGTGCCAGCAGCTTAGTTAGGGAGCGGGTAAACATTCAGTACTTC
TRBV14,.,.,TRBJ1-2,CASSRGGTYGYTF,TGTGCCAGCAGCCGGGGGGGCACCTATGGCTACACCTTC
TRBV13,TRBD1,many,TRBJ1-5,CASREQGSNQPQHF,TGTGCCAGCAGGGAACAGGGGAGCAATCAGCCCCAGCATTTT
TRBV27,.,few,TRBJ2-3,CASSEKGRGLTDTQYF,TGTGCCAGCAGTGAAAAAGGGCGGGGGCTCACAGATACGCAGTATTTT
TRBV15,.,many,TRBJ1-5,CATSRERSNQPQHF,TGTGCCACCAGCAGAGAACGCAGCAATCAGCCCCAGCATTTT
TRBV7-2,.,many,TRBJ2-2,CASSLGNRNRDNWGTGELFF,TGTGCCAGCAGCTTAGGGAACCGTAACCGGGACAACTGGGGCACCGGGGAGCTGTTTTTT
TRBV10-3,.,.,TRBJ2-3,CAIRPFSGIGKDTQYF,TGTGCCATCAGACCCTTTAGCGGTATTGGGAAAGATACGCAGTATTTT
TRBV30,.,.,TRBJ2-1,CAWSMTFNEQFF,TGTGCCTGGAGCATGACTTTTAATGAGCAGTTCTTC
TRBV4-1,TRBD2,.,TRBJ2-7,CASSHALAGEYEQYF,TGCGCCAGCAGCCATGCCCTAGCGGGAGAGTACGAGCAGTACTTC
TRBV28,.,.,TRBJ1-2,CASKRGATNYGYTF,TGTGCCAGCAAGAGGGGGGCAACTAACTATGGCTACACCTTC
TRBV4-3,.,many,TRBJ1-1,CASSQDFLEGLNTEAFF,TGCGCCAGCAGCCAAGATTTTTTGGAGGGATTGAACACTGAAGCTTTCTTT
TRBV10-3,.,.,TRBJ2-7,CAISDELTYEQYF,TGTGCCATCAGTGACGAGCTTACCTACGAGCAGTACTTC
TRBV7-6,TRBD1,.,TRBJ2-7,CASSPYGAGGRAEQYF,TGTGCCAGCAGCCCCTACGGGGCAGGGGGCAGAGCCGAGCAGTACTTC
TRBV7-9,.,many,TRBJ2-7,CASSSLGNPYEQYF,TGTGCCAGCAGCTCACTTGGGAACCCCTACGAGCAGTACTTC
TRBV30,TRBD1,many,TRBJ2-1,CAWSSGQGTYNEQFF,TGTGCCTGGAGCTCGGGACAGGGGACCTACAATGAGCAGTTCTTC
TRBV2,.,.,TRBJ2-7,CASGELQTPYEQYF,TGTGCCAGCGGTGAGCTACAGACTCCCTACGAGCAGTACTTC
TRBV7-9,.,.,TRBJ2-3,CASSSQGAGTQYF,TGTGCCAGCAGCTCTCAAGGGGCGGGTACGCAGTATTTT
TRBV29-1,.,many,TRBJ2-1,CSVALTALYNEQFF,TGCAGCGTTGCTTTAACAGCCCTCTACAATGAGCAGTTCTTC
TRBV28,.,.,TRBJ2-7,CASIDTGAYEQYF,TGTGCCAGCATCGATACGGGGGCCTACGAGCAGTACTTC
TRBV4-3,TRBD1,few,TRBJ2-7,CASSQMDRGPSYEQYF,TGCGCCAGCAGCCAGATGGACAGGGGGCCCTCCTACGAGCAGTACTTC
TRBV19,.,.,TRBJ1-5,CASSIDEGRQPQHF,TGTGCCAGTAGTATAGATGAAGGACGTCAGCCCCAGCATTTT
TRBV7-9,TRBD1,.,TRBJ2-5,CASSPPTGLWETQYF,TGTGCCAGCAGCCCACCGACAGGGTTGTGGGAGACCCAGTACTTC
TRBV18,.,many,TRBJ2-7,CASSPRDAYEQYF,TGTGCCAGCTCACCACGGGATGCCTACGAGCAGTACTTC
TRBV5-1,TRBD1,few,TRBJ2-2,CASETGDGTGELFF,TGCGCCAGCGAGACAGGGGATGGGACCGGGGAGCTGTTTTTT
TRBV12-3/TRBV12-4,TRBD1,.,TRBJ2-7,CASSFGTGPYEQYF,TGTGCCAGCAGCTTCGGGACAGGGCCCTACGAGCAGTACTTC
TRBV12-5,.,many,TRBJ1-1,CASGPDLGEAFF,TGTGCTAGTGGCCCGGACCTTGGGGAAGCTTTCTTT
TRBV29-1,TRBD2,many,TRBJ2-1,CSATRGLAGEDEQFF,TGCAGCGCCACGCGCGGACTAGCGGGAGAAGATGAGCAGTTCTTC
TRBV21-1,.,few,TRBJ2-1,CASSKAPSSTSGNEQFF,TGTGCCAGCAGCAAAGCGCCCTCCTCCACTAGCGGGAATGAGCAGTTCTTC
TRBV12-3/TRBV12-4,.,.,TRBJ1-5,CASRDSNRPQHF,TGTGCCAGCAGGGACAGTAATCGGCCCCAGCATTTT
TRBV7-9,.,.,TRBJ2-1,CATGGLYNEQFF,TGTGCCACGGGGGGCTTGTACAATGAGCAGTTCTTC
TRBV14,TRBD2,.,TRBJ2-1,CASSFLAGGTSYNEQFF,TGTGCCAGCAGCTTTTTAGCGGGGGGGACCTCCTACAATGAGCAGTTCTTC
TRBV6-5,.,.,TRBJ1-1,CASSYTGQNTEAFF,TGTGCCAGCAGCTATACAGGGCAGAACACTGAAGCTTTCTTT
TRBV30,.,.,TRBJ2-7,CAWTFQGGREQYF,TGTGCCTGGACTTTCCAGGGAGGTAGAGAGCAGTACTTC
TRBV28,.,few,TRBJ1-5,CASSEHYSNQPQHF,TGTGCCAGCAGTGAACATTATAGCAATCAGCCCCAGCATTTT
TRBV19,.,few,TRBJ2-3,CASSITSGTKTDTQYF,TGTGCCAGTAGTATCACATCCGGGACGAAGACAGATACGCAGTATTTT
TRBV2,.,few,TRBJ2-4,CASGAWGAKNIQYF,TGTGCCAGCGGGGCGTGGGGAGCCAAAAACATTCAGTACTTC
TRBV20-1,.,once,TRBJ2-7,CSARDLGYDQYF,TGCAGTGCTAGAGATCTGGGCTACGACCAGTACTTC
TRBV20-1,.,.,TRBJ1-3,CSARVGFGNTIYF,TGCAGTGCTAGAGTCGGGTTTGGAAACACCATATATTTT
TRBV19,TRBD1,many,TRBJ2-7,CASSDRDYEQYF,TGTGCCAGTAGCGACAGGGACTACGAGCAGTACTTC
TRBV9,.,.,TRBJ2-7,CASSVGGQGIYEQYF,TGTGCCAGCAGCGTAGGGGGGCAGGGGATCTACGAGCAGTACTTC
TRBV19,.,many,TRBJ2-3,CASSIVSGSFTDTQYF,TGTGCCAGTAGTATAGTTTCCGGGAGCTTTACAGATACGCAGTATTTT
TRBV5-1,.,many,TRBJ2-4,CASSLEGVAKNIQYF,TGCGCCAGCAGCTTGGAAGGGGTAGCCAAAAACATTCAGTACTTC
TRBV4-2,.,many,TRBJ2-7,CASSQSSPDYEQYF,TGTGCCAGCAGCCAATCGTCCCCGGACTACGAGCAGTACTTC